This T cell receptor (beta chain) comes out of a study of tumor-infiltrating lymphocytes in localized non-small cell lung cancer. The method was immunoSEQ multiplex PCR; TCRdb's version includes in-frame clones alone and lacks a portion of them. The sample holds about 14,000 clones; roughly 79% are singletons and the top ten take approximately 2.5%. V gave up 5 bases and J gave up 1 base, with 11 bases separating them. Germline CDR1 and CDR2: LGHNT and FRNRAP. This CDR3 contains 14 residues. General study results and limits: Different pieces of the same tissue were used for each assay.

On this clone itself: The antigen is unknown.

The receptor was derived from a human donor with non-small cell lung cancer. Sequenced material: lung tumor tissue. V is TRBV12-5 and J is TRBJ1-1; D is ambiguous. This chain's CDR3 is CASGIRAGNTEAFF. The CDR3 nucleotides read TGTGCTAGTGGTATACGGGCCGGGAACACTGAAGCTTTCTTT.